This T cell receptor (beta chain) was sequenced during a study of blood T cells in healthy people across ages. Study conclusions and caveats: Age advanced and TCR beta diversity per million T cells fell, roughly linearly.

This clonotype was counted ten times or more. Antigen specificity is unknown. PCR was performed a second time for about 7 to 11 cycles using a sample-barcoded 5' primer and a J-beta primer mix. Every sample returned 2.5 million or more CDR3-containing paired-end reads. TCRdb ran MiXCR on the 5' RACE reads and lists one entry per CDR3 protein. The table lists approximately 700,000 distinct CDR3 sequences, about a third of them singletons, with just over 15% in the top ten. Losses at the gene ends were 0 bases for V and 5 bases for J; bases not matched to a gene: 3. The CDR3 runs 15 residues. Germline CDR1 is KGHDR and CDR2 is SFDVKD.

The V call is TRBV24-1, the J call TRBJ2-3; the match to TRBD2 covers 8 bases. The sequence was obtained from a woman over 75 in good health. Sequencing used blood. The CDR3 region is CATSDLRGGKDTQYF. The CDR3 DNA is TGTGCCACCAGTGATTTGCGGGGGGGGAAAGATACGCAGTATTTT.